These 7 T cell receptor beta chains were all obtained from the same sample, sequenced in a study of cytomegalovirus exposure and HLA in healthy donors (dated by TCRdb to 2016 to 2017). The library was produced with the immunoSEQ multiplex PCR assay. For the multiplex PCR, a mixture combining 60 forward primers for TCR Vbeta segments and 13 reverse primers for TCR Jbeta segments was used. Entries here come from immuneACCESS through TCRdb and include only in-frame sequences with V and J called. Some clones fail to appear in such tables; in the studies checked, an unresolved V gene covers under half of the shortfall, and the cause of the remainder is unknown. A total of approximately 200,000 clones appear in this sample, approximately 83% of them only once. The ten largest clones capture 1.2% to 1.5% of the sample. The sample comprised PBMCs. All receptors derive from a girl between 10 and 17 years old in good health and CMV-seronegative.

The CDR3 region has the DNA TGTGCCAGCAGCTTGGAGTCGGCTGAAGCTTTCTTT. As protein: CASSLESAEAFF. J is TRBJ1-1 and V is TRBV5-4, with D unclear. This CDR3 is 12 amino acids long. Trimming took off 0 bases at V and 6 bases at J, with 6 bases between the two ends. Germline V gene sequence: CDR1 SGHNT, CDR2 YYREEE (reference sequence).

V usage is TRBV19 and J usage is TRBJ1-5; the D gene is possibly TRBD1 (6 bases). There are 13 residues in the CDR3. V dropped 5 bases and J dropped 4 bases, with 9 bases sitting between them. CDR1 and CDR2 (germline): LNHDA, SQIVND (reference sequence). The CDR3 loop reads CASSGRGNQPQHF. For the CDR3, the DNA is TGTGCCAGTAGTGGAAGGGGGAATCAGCCCCAGCATTTT.

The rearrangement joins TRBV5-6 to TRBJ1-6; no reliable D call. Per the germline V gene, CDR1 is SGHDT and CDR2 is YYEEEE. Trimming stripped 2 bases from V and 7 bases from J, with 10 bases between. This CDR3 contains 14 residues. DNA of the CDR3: TGTGCCAGCAGCTTACCGGGAGGAAATTCACCCCTCCACTTT. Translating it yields CASSLPGGNSPLHF.

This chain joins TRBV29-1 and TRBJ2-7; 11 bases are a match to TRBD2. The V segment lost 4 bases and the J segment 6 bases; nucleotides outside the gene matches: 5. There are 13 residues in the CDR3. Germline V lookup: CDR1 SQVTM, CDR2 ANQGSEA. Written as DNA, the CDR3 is TGCAGCGTTGTAGCGGGAGGGCCCTCCGAGCAGTACTTC. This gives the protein CSVVAGGPSEQYF.

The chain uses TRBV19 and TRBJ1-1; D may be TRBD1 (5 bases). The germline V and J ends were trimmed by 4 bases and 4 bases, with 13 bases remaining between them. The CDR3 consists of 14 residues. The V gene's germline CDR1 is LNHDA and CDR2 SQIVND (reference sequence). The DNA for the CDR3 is TGTGCCAGTAGTACCGCCAGGGTGGGCACTGAAGCTTTCTTT. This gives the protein CASSTARVGTEAFF.

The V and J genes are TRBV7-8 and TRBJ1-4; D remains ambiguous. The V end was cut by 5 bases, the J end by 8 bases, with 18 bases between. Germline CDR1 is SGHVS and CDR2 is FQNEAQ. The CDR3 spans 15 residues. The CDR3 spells CASSKEGYDKEKLFF. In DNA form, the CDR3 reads TGTGCCAGCAGCAAAGAGGGTTACGATAAAGAAAAACTGTTTTTT.

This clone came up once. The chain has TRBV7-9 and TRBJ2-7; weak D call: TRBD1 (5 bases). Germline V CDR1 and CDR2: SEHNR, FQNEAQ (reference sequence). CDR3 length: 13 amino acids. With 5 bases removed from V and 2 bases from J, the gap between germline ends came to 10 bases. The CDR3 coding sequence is TGTGCCAGCAGCCCAAGGGGAACCTACGAGCAGTACTTC. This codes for CASSPRGTYEQYF.